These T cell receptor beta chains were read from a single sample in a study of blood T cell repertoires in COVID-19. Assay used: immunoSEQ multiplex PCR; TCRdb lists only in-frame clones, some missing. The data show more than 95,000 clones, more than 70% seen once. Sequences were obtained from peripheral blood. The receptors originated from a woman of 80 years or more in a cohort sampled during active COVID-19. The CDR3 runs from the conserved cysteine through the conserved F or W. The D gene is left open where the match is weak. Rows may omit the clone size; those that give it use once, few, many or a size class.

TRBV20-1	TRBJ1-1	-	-	TGCAGTGCTAGTGACGAGGGCATCGGGAGAGGTGCGAAGGCTTTCTTT	CSASDEGIGRGAKAFF
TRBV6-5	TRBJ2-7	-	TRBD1	TGTGCCAGCAGCCGCGACAGGGCTTGGGCCTACGAGCAGTACTTC	CASSRDRAWAYEQYF
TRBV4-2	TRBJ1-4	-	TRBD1	TGTGCCAGCAGCCAAGATGCAGGGGGTGAAGAAAAACTGTTTTTT	CASSQDAGGEEKLFF
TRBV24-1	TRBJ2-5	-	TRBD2	TGTGCCACCAGTGATTCTGGGACTAGCGGGAGGTTCCTCCAAGAGACCCAGTACTTC	CATSDSGTSGRFLQETQYF
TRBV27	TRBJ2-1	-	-	TGTGCCAGCAGTCCTGGACAGAACTACAATGAGCAGTTCTTC	CASSPGQNYNEQFF
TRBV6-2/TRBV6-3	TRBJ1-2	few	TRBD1	TGTGCCAGCAGTCGACGGACAGGTCAGAACTATGGCTACACCTTC	CASSRRTGQNYGYTF
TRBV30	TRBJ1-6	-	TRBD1	TGTGCCTGGAGCGATGTGGGGACAGGGGGTTTGGTTAATTCACCCCTCCACTTT	CAWSDVGTGGLVNSPLHF
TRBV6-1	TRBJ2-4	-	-	TGTGCCAGCAGTGAAGCGCGGATGGTGGAGGTAGCCAAAAACATTCAGTACTTC	CASSEARMVEVAKNIQYF
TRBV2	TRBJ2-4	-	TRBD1	TGTGCCAGCAGCGTACAGGGGGATGGAAACATTCAGTACTTC	CASSVQGDGNIQYF
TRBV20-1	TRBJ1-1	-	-	TGCAGTGCCTCCTCGAACACTGAAGCTTTCTTT	CSASSNTEAFF
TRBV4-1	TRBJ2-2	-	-	TGCGCCAGCAGCCAAGGACTGCGGGGCACCGGGGAGCTGTTTTTT	CASSQGLRGTGELFF
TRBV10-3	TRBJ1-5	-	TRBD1	TGTGCCATCAGTGAAGGGGGCCTTAGCAATCAGCCCCAGCATTTT	CAISEGGLSNQPQHF
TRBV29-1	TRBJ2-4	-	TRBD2	TGCAGCGCCTTTGCGGGGGTGGTAGACATTCAGTACTTC	CSAFAGVVDIQYF
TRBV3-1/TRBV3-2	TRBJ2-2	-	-	TGTGCCAGCAGCCAAGATCGGAGCAGTGCCCTCAGACTGTTTTTT	CASSQDRSSALRLFF
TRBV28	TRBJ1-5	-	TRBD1	TGTGCCGGCAGTTTCAGGGGGCCAAACAATCAGCCCCAGCATTTT	CAGSFRGPNNQPQHF
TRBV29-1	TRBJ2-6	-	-	TGCAGCGTAAAAGCGGGCTCTGGGGCCAACGTCCTGACTTTC	CSVKAGSGANVLTF
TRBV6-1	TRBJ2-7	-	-	TGTGCCAGCAGTGAAAGGTTGGTAGCGGTGAACTACGAGCAGTACTTC	CASSERLVAVNYEQYF
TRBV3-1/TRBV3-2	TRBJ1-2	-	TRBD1	TGTGCCAGCGCTGGACAGGGGACCCCCGGAGGAGGCTACACCTTC	CASAGQGTPGGGYTF
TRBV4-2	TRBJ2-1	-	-	TGTGCCAGCAGCCAAGAACTAGGCGGGAAATCCGATGAGCAGTTCTTC	CASSQELGGKSDEQFF
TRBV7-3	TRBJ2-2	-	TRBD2	TGTGCCAGCAGCTTATCAGGGACTAGCGGGGGGCTGACCGGGGAGCTGTTTTTT	CASSLSGTSGGLTGELFF
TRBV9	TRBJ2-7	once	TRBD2	TGTGCCAGCAGCGCCTTAGCGGGAAACTACGAGCAGTACTTC	CASSALAGNYEQYF
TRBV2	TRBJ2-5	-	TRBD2	TGTGCCAGCAGTGAGCCTCTAGCGGGAGAGACCCAGTACTTC	CASSEPLAGETQYF
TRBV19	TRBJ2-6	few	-	TGTGCCAGTAGTATCGCCTCGGGGTCTGGGGCCAACGTCCTGACTTTC	CASSIASGSGANVLTF
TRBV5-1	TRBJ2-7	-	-	TGCGCCAGCACCCCAACAGGTTCATACGAGCAGTACTTC	CASTPTGSYEQYF
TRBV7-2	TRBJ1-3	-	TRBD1	TGTGCCAGCAGCCGGGACAGACTCTCTGGAAACACCATATATTTT	CASSRDRLSGNTIYF
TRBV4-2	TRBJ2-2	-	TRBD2	TGTGCCAGCAGCCAAGAAGCAGGGCTAGCGGGGGTTAACACCGGGGAGCTGTTTTTT	CASSQEAGLAGVNTGELFF
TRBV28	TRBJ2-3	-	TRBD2	TGTGCCAGCAGTCTCGTCCTAGCGGGAATGGATACGCAGTATTTT	CASSLVLAGMDTQYF
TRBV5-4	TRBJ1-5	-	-	TGTGCCAGCAGCTTGGGCGGGGGGGGTGATCAGCCCCAGCATTTT	CASSLGGGGDQPQHF
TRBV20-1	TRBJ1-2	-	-	TGCAGTGCCGACGGCGGGAGCAAGTACACCTTC	CSADGGSKYTF
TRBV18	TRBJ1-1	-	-	TGTGCCAGCTCACTCGCCAGGGTGGGGAACACTGAAGCTTTCTTT	CASSLARVGNTEAFF
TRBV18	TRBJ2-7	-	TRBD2	TGTGCCAGCTCACCATTGCCTAGCGGGAGCCTCCGAACGTATTCCGAGCAGTACTTC	CASSPLPSGSLRTYSEQYF
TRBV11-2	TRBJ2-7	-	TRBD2	TGTGCCAGCAGCATACTAGCGGAGGGGGGGCAGTACTTC	CASSILAEGGQYF
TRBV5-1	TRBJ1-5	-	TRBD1	TGCGCCAGCAGCTCTGAGACAGGGGCGGGTCAGCCCCAGCATTTT	CASSSETGAGQPQHF
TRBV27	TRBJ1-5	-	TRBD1	TGTGCCAGCAGAGGGTTACAGGGGGTTGATCAGCCCCAGCATTTT	CASRGLQGVDQPQHF
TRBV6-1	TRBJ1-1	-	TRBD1	TGTGCCAGCAGTGCCGGACAGGGGAGTTATATGGTGACTGAAGCTCTCTTT	CASSAGQGSYMVTEALF
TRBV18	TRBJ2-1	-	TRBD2	TGTGCCAGCTCACCACCCATGCGGGGGGGCCGTGAGCAGTTCTTC	CASSPPMRGGREQFF
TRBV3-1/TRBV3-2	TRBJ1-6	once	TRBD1	TGTGCCAGCAGCCGGACAGGGGCCTATAATTCACCCCTCCACTTT	CASSRTGAYNSPLHF
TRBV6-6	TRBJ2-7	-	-	TGTGCCAGCTGCCCAACGACAGTCACTTACGAGCAGTACTTC	CASCPTTVTYEQYF
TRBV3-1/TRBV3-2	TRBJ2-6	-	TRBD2	TGTGCCAGCAGCCCCGGACTAGCGGGAGTTGGGGCCAACGTCCTGACTTTC	CASSPGLAGVGANVLTF
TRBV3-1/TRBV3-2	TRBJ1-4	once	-	TGTGCCAGCAGCCAAGGACAGTCGCCCGCAACTAATGAAAAACTGTTTTTT	CASSQGQSPATNEKLFF
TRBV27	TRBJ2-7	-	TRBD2	TGTGCCAGCAGTTCCGAGACTAGCGGGTCTTACGAGCAGTACTTC	CASSSETSGSYEQYF
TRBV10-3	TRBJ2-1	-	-	TGTGCCATCAGTGAGGCAGAGGGTGGGGAGCAGTTCTTC	CAISEAEGGEQFF
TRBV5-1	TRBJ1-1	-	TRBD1	TGCGCCAGCAGCCCACTGGACAGGGGGAGGGACACTGAAGCTTTCTTT	CASSPLDRGRDTEAFF
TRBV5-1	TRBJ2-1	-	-	TGCGCCAGCAGCTCTGACAGGTCCTACAATGAGCAGTTCTTC	CASSSDRSYNEQFF
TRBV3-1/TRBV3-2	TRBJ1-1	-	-	TGTGCCAGCAGCCAAGAGGCGGGGGGCACTGAAGCTTTCTTT	CASSQEAGGTEAFF
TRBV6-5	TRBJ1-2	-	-	TGTGCCAGCAGTTACTACGGGGACTATGGCTACACCTTC	CASSYYGDYGYTF
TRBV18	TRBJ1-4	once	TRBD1	TGTGCCAGCTCTGGACAGGGTCATGATGAAAAACTGTTTTTT	CASSGQGHDEKLFF
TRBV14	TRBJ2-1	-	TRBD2	TGTGCCAGCAGCACCACAGGAGCGACTAGCGCCTACAATGAGCAGTTCTTC	CASSTTGATSAYNEQFF
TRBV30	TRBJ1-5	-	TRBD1	TGTGCCTGGAAGGGACAGGGCAGTCAGCCCCAGCATTTT	CAWKGQGSQPQHF
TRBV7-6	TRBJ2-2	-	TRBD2	TGTGCCAGCAGCTTAGGGCTAGCGGGAGGGACCGGGGAGCTGTTTTTT	CASSLGLAGGTGELFF
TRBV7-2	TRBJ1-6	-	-	TGTGCCAGCAGCTTATTGGCGCCGGAGGATTCACCCCTCCACTTT	CASSLLAPEDSPLHF
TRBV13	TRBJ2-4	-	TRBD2	TGTGCCAGCAGCTTAGTGGGGAGGGCGGTTGCCAAAAACATTCAGTACTTC	CASSLVGRAVAKNIQYF
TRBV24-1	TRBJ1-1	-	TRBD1	TGTGCCACCAGTGAGATACCCGGACAGGGGGACACTGAAGCTTTCTTT	CATSEIPGQGDTEAFF
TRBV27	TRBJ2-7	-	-	TGTGCCAGCAGTTCGGTTGGCGAGCAGTACTTC	CASSSVGEQYF
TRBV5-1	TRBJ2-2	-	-	TGCGCCAGCAGCTTGATGCCCGGTCGGGCAGGGCATCACGCCGGGGAGCTGTTTTTT	CASSLMPGRAGHHAGELFF
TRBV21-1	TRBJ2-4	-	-	TGTGCCAGCAGCAAAGCTCACTCGGGGAGATTC	CASSKAHSGRF
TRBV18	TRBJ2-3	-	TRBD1	TGTGCCAGCTCCGGGACAGTTTCCACAGATACGCAGTATTTT	CASSGTVSTDTQYF
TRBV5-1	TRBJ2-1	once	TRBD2	TGCGCCAGCAGCTTTTCTAGCGGGAGTTCCGATGAGCAGTTCTTC	CASSFSSGSSDEQFF
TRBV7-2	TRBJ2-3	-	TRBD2	TGTGCCAGCAGCTCCAGGCCGGCGGGAGCTAGCACAGATACGCAGTATTTT	CASSSRPAGASTDTQYF
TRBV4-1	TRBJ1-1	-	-	TGCGCCAGCAGCCAAGGAGAGGAGACCAGAGGGTGGGCTTTCTTT	CASSQGEETRGWAFF